The T cell receptor beta chain described here comes from a study of blood T cell repertoires in COVID-19 (dated by TCRdb to about 2020). With respect to the entire study: Collaborator samples came from the United States, Italy and Spain and covered acute and convalescent phases of COVID-19. The material from the prospective study consisted of cDNA or gDNA derived from T cells, B-cell-depleted T cells, or PBMCs. Deeply sampled blood TCRbeta repertoires from subjects exposed to, actively infected with, or recovered from COVID-19 were included in the dataset. The repertoires were released in a freely available public database intended as a resource for research on the immune response to SARS-CoV-2. The samples were drawn from the first 160 participants of the ongoing ImmuneRACE study and from over a thousand subjects provided by 6 global collaborators. Nearly every sample came with metadata listing a de-identified subject ID, COVID-19 status, age in years and sex. Where HLA class I and class II types were available, the types were taken from metadata supplied by the sample provider, not from assay-based typing.

As to this clone: There is no known antigen for this receptor. The sample holds no much larger clone one base away, and base qualities are not on file.

Trimming accounts for 7 bases at V and 7 bases at J, while the number of junction bases matched to no gene is 9. The CDR3, cysteine through phenylalanine, is 13 amino acids long. CDR3 DNA only is kept here, 39 bases in frame from base 1. The collaborating institutions used their own protocols to collect whole blood in K2EDTA tubes. Collaborator samples were shipped for TCRbeta analysis as frozen whole blood, isolated PBMCs, or DNA extracted from either sample type. The immunoSEQ Assay, a bias-controlled multiplex PCR, was used to amplify TCRbeta CDR3 regions from genomic DNA. From the authors' description of their analysis: The number of nucleated cells in each sample was estimated from the amplification of reference gene primers within the assay. To quantify the absolute abundance of each unique TCRbeta CDR3 rearrangement, sequence reads were collapsed and filtered. For each sample, productive Simpson clonality was calculated as the square root of Simpson's diversity index across productive rearrangements. TCRdb took this table from immuneACCESS and kept in-frame rearrangements with V and J called. Such tables lack part of the clones; where checked against another copy, unresolved V genes explain under half of the gap, and the rest is unexplained. From that table come the V and J calls and clone size; the DNA was used to work out D and trimming. Across this sample there are 200,000 to 250,000 clones, with about 79% seen only once. Clones ranked in the top ten supply roughly 9.8% of the sample.

What the study reported, not specific to this receptor: Clinical and demographic metadata were provided uncurated, with the amount varying by source and participant.

This sequence uses TRBV12-3 or TRBV12-4 and TRBJ2-7; TRBD1 lines up with 8 middle nucleotides. The origin of this receptor is a man older than 75 with acute or convalescent COVID-19. Sequencing was performed on peripheral blood. The encoded CDR3 is CASKMTGAREQYF. In nucleotides, the sequence is TGTGCCAGCAAAATGACAGGGGCGAGGGAGCAGTACTTC.